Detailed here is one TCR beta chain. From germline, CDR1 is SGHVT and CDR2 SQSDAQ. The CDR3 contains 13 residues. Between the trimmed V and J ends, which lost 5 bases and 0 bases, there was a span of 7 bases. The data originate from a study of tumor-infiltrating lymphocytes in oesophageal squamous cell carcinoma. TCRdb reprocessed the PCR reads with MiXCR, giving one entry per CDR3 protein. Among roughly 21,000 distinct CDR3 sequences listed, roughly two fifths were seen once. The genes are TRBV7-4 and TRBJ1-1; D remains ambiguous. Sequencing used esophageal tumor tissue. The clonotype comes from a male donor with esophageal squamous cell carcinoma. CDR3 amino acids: CASSLTLNTEAFF. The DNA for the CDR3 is TGTGCCAGCAGCCTGACACTGAACACTGAAGCTTTCTTT.